This entry concerns a single TCR beta chain. Primers for the PCR totalled 60 Vbeta and 13 Jbeta. Clones were read by immunoSEQ multiplex PCR, and TCRdb kept only the in-frame ones, dropping some. The data show approximately 160,000 clones, approximately 73% seen once. The data were obtained in a study of cytomegalovirus exposure and HLA in healthy donors. Trimming took 10 bases from V and 0 from J, leaving 9 bases between them. Germline-derived CDR1 and CDR2 are MDHEN and SYDVKM. This CDR3 contains 13 residues. The material sequenced was PBMCs. This clonotype was obtained from a man aged 45-60 years in good health and CMV-seronegative. The V call is TRBV28, the J call TRBJ2-2; perhaps TRBD1 as D (6 bases). The CDR3 DNA reads TGTGCCATCGGGACAACGAACACCGGGGAGCTGTTTTTT. It translates to CAIGTTNTGELFF.